Below are 16 T cell receptor beta chains sequenced from a single sample in a study of low-dose radiotherapy and immunotherapy resistance in tumors. First-strand cDNA relied on TRAV- and TRBV-specific primers spanning alpha and beta chains. Both a constant-region primer and a V-primer adapter served to amplify TCRs across roughly 22 PCR cycles. TCRdb re-called the reads through MiXCR, storing one row per CDR3 protein. The sample includes more than 15,000 distinct CDR3 sequences, about 71% of them seen just once. The receptors come from a human donor with advanced metastatic prostate, ovarian, gallbladder or colorectal cancer (not recorded which). This table probably holds off-target reads from a library built for another chain.

This chain joins TRBV5-6 and TRBJ1-5, with 7 bases matching TRBD1. This CDR3 is 16 amino acids long. The germline CDR1 and CDR2 sequences are SGHDT and YYEEEE. V lost 0 bases to trimming and J lost 1 base; unmatched junction nucleotides: 4. The CDR3 region is CASSLGQGTSNQPQHF. CDR3 in DNA: TGTGCCAGCAGCTTGGGACAGGGAACGAGCAATCAGCCCCAGCATTTT.

The V gene is TRBV6-1, the J gene TRBJ2-3; D is unclear. Germline assignment: CDR1 MNHNS and CDR2 SASEGT. V lost 8 bases, J lost 6 bases, and 15 bases lay in between. The CDR3 length is 13 residues. For the CDR3, the DNA is TGTGCCAGCCAAGGACGTGAGGCTGATACGCAGTATTTT. Its protein product is CASQGREADTQYF.

This sequence joins TRBV6-2 or TRBV6-3 and TRBJ2-5; D may be TRBD1 (6 bases). In germline, CDR1 is MNHEY, CDR2 SVGEGT. The CDR3 sequence is 13 residues long. Trimming left V 5 bases short and J 1 base short, with 8 bases between. The CDR3 DNA sequence: TGTGCCAGCAGTGGACAGCCCCAAGAGACCCAGTACTTC. Its protein is CASSGQPQETQYF.

The chain employs TRBV5-1 and TRBJ2-1; TRBD2 matches at 14 bases. Germline V gene sequence: CDR1 SGHRS, CDR2 YFSETQ. The length of the CDR3 is 17 residues. With V trimmed by 0 bases and J by 6 bases, 5 bases remained unmatched. The CDR3 loop is CASSLVGTSGRSNEQFF. Written as DNA, the CDR3 is TGCGCCAGCAGCTTGGTTGGGACTAGCGGGAGAAGCAATGAGCAGTTCTTC.

This clonotype was detected only a few times. The rearrangement joins TRBV5-5 to TRBJ2-5; D call uncertain. This CDR3 has 15 amino acids. CDR1 is SGHKS and CDR2 is YYEKEE in the germline V gene (reference sequence). Trimming removed 3 bases at V and 1 base at J, with 13 bases between. CDR3 sequence: CASSSQRYSQETQYF. The DNA for the CDR3 is TGTGCCAGCAGCTCGCAGAGGTACAGCCAAGAGACCCAGTACTTC.

The V and J genes are TRBV5-1 and TRBJ2-5; TRBD2 agrees at 16 bases. Germline V lookup: CDR1 SGHRS, CDR2 YFSETQ. CDR3 length: 16 amino acids. V trimming: 4 bases; J trimming: 5 bases; junction bases outside the gene matches: 5. For the CDR3, the DNA is TGCGCCAGCAGCGGGACTAGCGGGAGGGCATGGGAGACCCAGTACTTC. Translated: CASSGTSGRAWETQYF.

The chain employs TRBV13 and TRBJ1-2; D uncertain. There are 12 residues in the CDR3. The V gene's germline CDR1 is PRHDT and CDR2 FYEKMQ (reference sequence). V was trimmed by 5 bases and J by 8 bases, leaving 12 bases between them. CDR3 protein: CASSLGYGGYTF. The CDR3 region has the DNA TGTGCCAGCAGCCTGGGTTACGGCGGCTACACCTTC. Supplemented by reference TRBV13 and TRBJ1-2, the full variable domain reads AAGVIQSPRHLIKEKRETATLKCYPIPRHDTVYWYQQGPGQDPQFLISFYEKMQSDKGSIPDRFSAQQFSDYHSELNMSSLELGDSALYFCASSLGYGGYTFGSGTRLTVV.

This rearrangement joins TRBV11-2 to TRBJ2-7, with a weak D call TRBD1 (6 bases). From germline, CDR1 is SGHAT and CDR2 FQNNGV. Trimming took off 5 bases at V and 2 bases at J, with 13 bases between the two ends. The CDR3 runs to 14 residues. Here the CDR3 reads CASSDRTATYEQYF. CDR3 nucleotide sequence: TGTGCCAGCAGCGACCGGACAGCAACCTACGAGCAGTACTTC.

V and J are TRBV27 and TRBJ2-5; D remains ambiguous. This CDR3 is built from 13 residues. V lost 6 bases and J lost 6, with 14 bases in between. CDR1 MNHEY and CDR2 SMNVEV come from the germline V gene (reference sequence). For the CDR3, the DNA is TGTGCCAGCAGCGCCTCATCTACCCAGACCCAGTACTTC. This gives the protein CASSASSTQTQYF.

V gene TRBV9 combines with J gene TRBJ2-7; D gene uncertain. Trimming pared 3 bases from V and 2 bases from J, leaving 15 bases between. The germline V gene has CDR1 SGDLS and CDR2 YYNGEE. The CDR3 covers 15 residues. CDR3 loop: CASSEVPEGTYEQYF. In DNA, the CDR3 is TGTGCCAGCAGCGAAGTCCCGGAAGGTACCTACGAGCAGTACTTC.

This clonotype came up a few times. CDR3 amino acids: CASSPSVSGSYEQYF. The CDR3 nucleotides read TGTGCCAGCTCACCATCGGTTAGCGGTTCCTACGAGCAGTACTTC. V usage is TRBV18 and J usage is TRBJ2-7; D might be TRBD2 (6 bases). V lost 2 bases and J lost 1, with 12 bases in between. Per germline, CDR1 KGHSH and CDR2 LQKENI. CDR3 length: 15 residues.

In this sample, this clonotype turned up once. The V and J genes are TRBV9 and TRBJ2-1; TRBD2 might be the D (6 bases). The germline CDR1 and CDR2 sequences are SGDLS and YYNGEE. The CDR3 extends over 14 amino acids. V was pared by 0 bases and J by 7 bases, with 11 bases between. In DNA, the CDR3 is TGTGCCAGCAGCGTAGGTTCAGGGAGGAATGAGCAGTTCTTC. It specifies CASSVGSGRNEQFF.

The V gene is TRBV5-1, the J gene TRBJ1-1, with D maybe TRBD1 (6 bases). The CDR3 totals 14 residues. Germline CDR1 reads SGHRS; CDR2 reads YFSETQ. Trimming left V 0 bases short and J 11 bases short, with 17 bases between. CDR3 sequence: CASSLGDPTGRAFF. The CDR3 nucleotides are TGCGCCAGCAGCTTGGGGGACCCGACAGGTCGGGCTTTCTTT. Full variable domain (rest looked up from reference TRBV5-1 and TRBJ1-1): KAGVTQTPRYLIKTRGQQVTLSCSPISGHRSVSWYQQTPGQGLQFLFEYFSETQRNKGNFPGRFSGRQFSNSRSEMNVSTLELGDSALYLCASSLGDPTGRAFFGQGTRLTVV.

The table lists this clonotype with a few counts. V is TRBV28 and J is TRBJ1-1, with D hard to call. Germline V lookup: CDR1 MDHEN, CDR2 SYDVKM. This CDR3 is built from 14 residues. Between the trimmed V and J ends, which lost 3 bases and 1 base, there was a span of 9 bases. The CDR3 is CASSFSGANTEAFF. The CDR3 DNA sequence: TGTGCCAGCAGTTTTTCCGGCGCGAACACTGAAGCTTTCTTT.

In regard to this clonotype: One end of the junction fails to match germline, which may point to a read error. The rearrangement uses TRBV7-9 and TRBJ2-3; no clear D gene. From germline, CDR1 is SEHNR and CDR2 FQNEAQ (reference sequence). The CDR3 consists of 15 residues. The CDR3: CASSLAVGSTDMQYF. In DNA form, the CDR3 reads TGTGCCAGCAGCTTAGCTGTGGGTTCAACAGATATGCAGTATTTT.

This chain connects TRBV5-1 to TRBJ2-6; unclear D gene. V dropped 0 bases and J dropped 2 bases, with 9 bases sitting between them. CDR1 and CDR2 from the germline V gene are SGHRS and YFSETQ. CDR3 size: 16 residues. The CDR3 is CASSLDGRAGANVLTF. CDR3 coding DNA: TGCGCCAGCAGCTTGGACGGCCGGGCTGGGGCCAACGTCCTGACTTTC. Full variable domain (rest looked up from reference TRBV5-1 and TRBJ2-6): KAGVTQTPRYLIKTRGQQVTLSCSPISGHRSVSWYQQTPGQGLQFLFEYFSETQRNKGNFPGRFSGRQFSNSRSEMNVSTLELGDSALYLCASSLDGRAGANVLTFGAGSRLTVL.